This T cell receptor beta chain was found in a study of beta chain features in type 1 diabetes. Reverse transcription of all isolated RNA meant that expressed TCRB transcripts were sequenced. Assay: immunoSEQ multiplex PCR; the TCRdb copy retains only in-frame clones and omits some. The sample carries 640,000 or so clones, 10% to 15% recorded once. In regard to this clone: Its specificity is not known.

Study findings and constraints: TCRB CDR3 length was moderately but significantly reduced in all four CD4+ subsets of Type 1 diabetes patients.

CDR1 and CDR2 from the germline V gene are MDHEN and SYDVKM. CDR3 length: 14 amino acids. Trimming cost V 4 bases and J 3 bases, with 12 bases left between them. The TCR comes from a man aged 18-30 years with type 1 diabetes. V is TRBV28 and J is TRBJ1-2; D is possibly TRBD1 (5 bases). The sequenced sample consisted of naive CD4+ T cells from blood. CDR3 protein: CASSSFGTHYGYTF. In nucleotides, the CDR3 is TGTGCCAGCAGTTCTTTCGGGACCCACTATGGCTACACCTTC.